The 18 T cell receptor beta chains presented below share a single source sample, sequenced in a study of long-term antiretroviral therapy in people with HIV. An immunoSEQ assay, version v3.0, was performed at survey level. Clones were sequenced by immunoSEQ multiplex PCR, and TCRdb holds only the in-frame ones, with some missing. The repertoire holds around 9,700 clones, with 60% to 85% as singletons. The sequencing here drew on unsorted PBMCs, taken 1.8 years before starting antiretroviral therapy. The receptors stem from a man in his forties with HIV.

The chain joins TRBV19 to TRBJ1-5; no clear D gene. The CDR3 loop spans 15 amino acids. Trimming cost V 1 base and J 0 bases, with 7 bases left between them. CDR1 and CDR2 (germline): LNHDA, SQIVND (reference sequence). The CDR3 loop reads CASSIAWVSNQPQHF. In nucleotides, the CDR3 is TGTGCCAGTAGTATAGCGTGGGTTAGCAATCAGCCCCAGCATTTT.

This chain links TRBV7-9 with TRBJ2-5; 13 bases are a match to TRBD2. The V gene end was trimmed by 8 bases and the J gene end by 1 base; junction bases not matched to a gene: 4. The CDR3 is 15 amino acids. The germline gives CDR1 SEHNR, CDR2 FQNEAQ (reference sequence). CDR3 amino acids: CASLGLAGAQETQYF. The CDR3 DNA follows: TGTGCCAGCTTAGGACTAGCGGGGGCCCAAGAGACCCAGTACTTC. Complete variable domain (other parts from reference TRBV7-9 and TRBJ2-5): DTGVSQNPRHKITKRGQNVTFRCDPISEHNRLYWYRQTLGQGPEFLTYFQNEAQLEKSRLLSDRFSAERPKGSFSTLEIQRTEQGDSAMYLCASLGLAGAQETQYFGPGTRLLVL.

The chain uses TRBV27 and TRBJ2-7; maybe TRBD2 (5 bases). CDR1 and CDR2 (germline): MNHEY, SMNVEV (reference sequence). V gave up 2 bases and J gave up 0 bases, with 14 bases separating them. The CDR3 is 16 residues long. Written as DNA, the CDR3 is TGTGCCAGCAGTTTAACCGGGGTGGCCCTCTCCTACGAGCAGTACTTC. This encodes CASSLTGVALSYEQYF.

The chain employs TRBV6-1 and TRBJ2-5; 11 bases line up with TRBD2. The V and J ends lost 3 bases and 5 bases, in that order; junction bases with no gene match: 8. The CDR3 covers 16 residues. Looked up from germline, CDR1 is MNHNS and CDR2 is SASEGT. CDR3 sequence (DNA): TGTGCCAGCAGTGATTTTAGCGGGGGGGCCAGGGAGACCCAGTACTTC. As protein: CASSDFSGGARETQYF.

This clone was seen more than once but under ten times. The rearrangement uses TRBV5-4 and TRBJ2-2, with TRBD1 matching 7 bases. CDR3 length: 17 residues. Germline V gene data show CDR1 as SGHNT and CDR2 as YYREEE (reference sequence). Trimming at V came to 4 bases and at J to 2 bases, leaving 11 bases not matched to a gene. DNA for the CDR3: TGTGCCAGCAGCCCACCGACAGGGAGCCCTAACACCGGGGAGCTGTTTTTT. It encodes CASSPPTGSPNTGELFF.

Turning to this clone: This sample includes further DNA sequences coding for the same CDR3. The CDR3 DNA reads as TGTGCCAGCAGTCTTGGGACAGGGACCAATCAGCCCCAGCATTTT. Encoded protein: CASSLGTGTNQPQHF. V usage is TRBV6-5 and J usage is TRBJ1-5, with TRBD1 identical over 9 bases. Germline V lookup: CDR1 MNHEY, CDR2 SVGAGI. Unmatched junction bases numbered 5, after V lost 5 bases and J lost 3 bases. The CDR3 runs 15 residues.

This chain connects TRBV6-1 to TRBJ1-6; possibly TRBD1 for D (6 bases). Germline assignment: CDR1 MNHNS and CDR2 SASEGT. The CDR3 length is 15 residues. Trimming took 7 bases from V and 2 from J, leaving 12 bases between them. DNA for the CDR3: TGTGCCAGCACTCTGACAGGCCCCTATAATTCACCCCTCCACTTT. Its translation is CASTLTGPYNSPLHF.

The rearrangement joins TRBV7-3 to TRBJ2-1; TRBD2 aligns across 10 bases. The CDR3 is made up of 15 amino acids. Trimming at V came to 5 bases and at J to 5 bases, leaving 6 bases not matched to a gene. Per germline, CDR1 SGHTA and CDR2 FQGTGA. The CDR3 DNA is TGTGCCAGCAGCACGGGACTAGCGAGGAACAATGAGCAGTTCTTC. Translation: CASSTGLARNNEQFF.

The CDR3: CASRETGIDGYTF. DNA of the CDR3: TGTGCCAGCAGGGAAACAGGGATCGATGGCTACACCTTC. The chain uses TRBV13 and TRBJ1-2; weak D call: TRBD1 (6 bases). Trimming left V 6 bases short and J 6 bases short, with 14 bases between. CDR3 length: 13 amino acids. Germline values: CDR1 PRHDT, CDR2 FYEKMQ (reference sequence).

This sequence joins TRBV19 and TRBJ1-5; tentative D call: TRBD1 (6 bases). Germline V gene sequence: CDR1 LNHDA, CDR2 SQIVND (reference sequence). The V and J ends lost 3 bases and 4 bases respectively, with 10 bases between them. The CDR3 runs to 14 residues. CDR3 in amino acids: CASSMVQGNQPQHF. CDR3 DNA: TGTGCCAGTAGTATGGTACAGGGAAATCAGCCCCAGCATTTT.

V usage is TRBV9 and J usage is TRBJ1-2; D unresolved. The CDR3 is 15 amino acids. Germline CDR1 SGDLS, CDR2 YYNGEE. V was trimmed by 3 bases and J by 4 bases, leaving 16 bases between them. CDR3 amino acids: CASSARPLLTYGYTF. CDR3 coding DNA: TGTGCCAGCAGCGCCCGGCCGTTGTTGACCTATGGCTACACCTTC.

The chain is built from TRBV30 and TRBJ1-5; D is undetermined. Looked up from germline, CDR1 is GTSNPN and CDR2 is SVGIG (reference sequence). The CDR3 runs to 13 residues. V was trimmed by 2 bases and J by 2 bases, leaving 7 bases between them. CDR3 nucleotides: TGTGCCTGGAGTCCAATGGGCAATCAGCCCCAGCATTTT. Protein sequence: CAWSPMGNQPQHF.

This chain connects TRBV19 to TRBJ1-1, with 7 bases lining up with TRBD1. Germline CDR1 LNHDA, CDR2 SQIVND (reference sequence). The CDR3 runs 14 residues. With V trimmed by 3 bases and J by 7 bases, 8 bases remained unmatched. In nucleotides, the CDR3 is TGTGCCAGTAGTATGACCCCGACAGGGAATGAAGCTTTCTTT. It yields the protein CASSMTPTGNEAFF.

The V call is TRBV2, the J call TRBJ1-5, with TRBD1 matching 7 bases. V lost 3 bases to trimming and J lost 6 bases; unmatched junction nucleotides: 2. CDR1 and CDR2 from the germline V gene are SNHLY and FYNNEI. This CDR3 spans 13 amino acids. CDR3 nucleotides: TGTGCCAGCAGTGAGACAGGGAGTCAGCCCCAGCATTTT. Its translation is CASSETGSQPQHF.

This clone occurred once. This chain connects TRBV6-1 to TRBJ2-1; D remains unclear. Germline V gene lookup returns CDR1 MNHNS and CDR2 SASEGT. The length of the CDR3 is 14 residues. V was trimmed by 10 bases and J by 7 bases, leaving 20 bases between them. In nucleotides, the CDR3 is TGTGCCATCGTCGCCGTGTATGAATTGAATGAGCAGTTCTTC. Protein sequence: CAIVAVYELNEQFF.

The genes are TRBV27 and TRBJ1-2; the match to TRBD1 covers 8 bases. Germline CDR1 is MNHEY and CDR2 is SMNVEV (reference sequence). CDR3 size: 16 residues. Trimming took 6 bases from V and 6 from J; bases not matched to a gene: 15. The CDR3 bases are TGTGCCAGCAGCCCCGGGGCAGGGGGCGCAGCGAATGGCTACACCTTC. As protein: CASSPGAGGAANGYTF.

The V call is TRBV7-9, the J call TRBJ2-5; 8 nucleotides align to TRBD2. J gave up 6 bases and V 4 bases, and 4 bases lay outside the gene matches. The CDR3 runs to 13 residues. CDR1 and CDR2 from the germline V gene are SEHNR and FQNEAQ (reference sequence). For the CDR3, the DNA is TGTGCCAGCAGCTCGAGCGGGGGACAGACCCAGTACTTC. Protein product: CASSSSGGQTQYF.

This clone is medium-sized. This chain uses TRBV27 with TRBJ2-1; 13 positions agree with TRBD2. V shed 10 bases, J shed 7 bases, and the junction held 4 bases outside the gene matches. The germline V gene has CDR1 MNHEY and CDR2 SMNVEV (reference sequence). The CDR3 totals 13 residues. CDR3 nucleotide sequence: TGTGCCACCGCGGGACTAGCGGGGAATGAGCAGTTCTTC. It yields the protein CATAGLAGNEQFF.